The 6 T cell receptor beta chains listed next were all sequenced from one sample in a study of T cells in women clearing cervical HPV infection. Clones were sequenced by immunoSEQ multiplex PCR, and TCRdb holds only the in-frame ones, with some missing. Its table lists more than 30,000 clones. Specimen: blood buffy coat. The receptor source for this set is a woman between 18 and 75 years old with a cervical HPV16 infection that either progressed to CIN3+ or cleared (not recorded which).

Details on this clone: The CDR3 goes on 3 residues after the read ends, and that part is filled in from the germline J gene. The chain combines TRBV12-3 or TRBV12-4 with TRBJ2-1; 9 bases line up with TRBD2. Trimming removed 10 bases from V and 3 bases from J; junction bases left unmatched: 10. This CDR3 comprises 15 residues. The CDR3 DNA, read in part, is TGTGCCACGCAATACCTAGCGGGGTTCTACAATGAG. Its protein product is CATQYLAGFYNE. In full, the CDR3 reads CATQYLAGFYNEQFF.

Note on this clone: The read ends 3 residues shy of where the CDR3 ends; the end is completed using the germline J gene. The chain employs TRBV20-1 and TRBJ2-3, with D unresolved. Germline lookup yields CDR1 DFQATT and CDR2 SNEGSKA (reference sequence). The CDR3 has 14 residues. CDR3 DNA, as far as it was read: TGCAGTGCTAGAGTCCTTATGGGCTTAGAGACG. Its protein product is CSARVLMGLET. The entire CDR3 reads CSARVLMGLETQYF.

As to this clone: The read stops 3 residues short of the end of the CDR3; the missing end is completed from the germline J gene. The chain is built from TRBV5-1 and TRBJ2-7; 7 nucleotides align to TRBD1. The CDR3 contains 14 residues. The germline CDR1 and CDR2 sequences are SGHRS and YFSETQ. V shed 2 bases and J 2 bases; nucleotides not matched to a gene: 4. The CDR3 spells CASSLGTETYEQYF. The CDR3 bases that were read are TGCGCCAGCAGCTTAGGGACAGAGACCTACGAG. Filled out from reference TRBV5-1 and TRBJ2-7, the complete variable domain reads KAGVTQTPRYLIKTRGQQVTLSCSPISGHRSVSWYQQTPGQGLQFLFEYFSETQRNKGNFPGRFSGRQFSNSRSEMNVSTLELGDSALYLCASSLGTETYEQYFGPGTRLTVT.

In regard to this clone: Its ends do not fully match the called genes, so a read error is possible. The read ends 3 residues before the CDR3 terminus; that terminus is restored from the germline J gene. The same CDR3 arises from other DNA sequences in this sample as well. The rearrangement links TRBV6-1 to TRBJ1-3, with TRBD1 as a possible D gene (5 bases). The CDR3 length is 13 residues. Germline CDR1 reads MNHNS; CDR2 reads SASEGT. The CDR3 loop is CASSGRIMDTIYF. The sequenced part of the CDR3 DNA is TGTGCCAGCAGTGGCAGGATAATGGACACA.

In regard to this clone: The CDR3 is cut off 3 residues early in the read; its end comes from the germline J gene. The V and J genes are TRBV5-4 and TRBJ2-3, with a tentative D call TRBD2 (6 bases). The CDR3 is 14 residues long. Germline V CDR1 and CDR2: SGHNT, YYREEE (reference sequence). The germline V and J ends were trimmed by 4 bases and 1 base, with 10 bases remaining between them. CDR3 residues: CASSGGARTDTQYF. CDR3 DNA, as far as it was read: TGTGCCAGCAGCGGCGGGGCACGCACAGATACG.

Comment on this clone: The read ends 3 residues early relative to the CDR3; the germline J gene fills the gap. This chain uses TRBV30 with TRBJ1-2; D is undetermined. The V gene's germline CDR1 is GTSNPN and CDR2 SVGIG (reference sequence). V lost 0 bases and J lost 5, with 13 bases in between. The CDR3 has 14 residues. The sequenced part of the CDR3 DNA is TGTGCCTGGAGTGTCGCGGCAAAAAGTTATGGC. Protein sequence: CAWSVAAKSYG. The whole CDR3 is CAWSVAAKSYGYTF.